The 10 T cell receptor beta chains presented below share a single source sample, sequenced in a study of shared clonotypes between healthy human individuals (dated by TCRdb to 2020 to 2022). Library construction relied on the immunoSEQ multiplex PCR assay. This immuneACCESS table, as held by TCRdb, lists in-frame sequences with V and J called but not all clones. Of the missing ones, under half trace to an unresolved V gene in checked studies; the others have no known cause. This sample comprises approximately 2,300,000 clones, 92% of them detected only once. Approximately 0.4% of the sample is held by the ten biggest clonotypes. The sequenced material came from naive CD4+ T cells from PBMCs. The sample's cell subset or site label, decoded: CD45RA+ positively selected. Receptors originate from a man between 18 and 35 years old in good health. Some clones in this sample may be carry-over from other donors' samples.

The V call is TRBV5-1, the J call TRBJ2-1; weak D call: TRBD2 (6 bases). Germline loops: CDR1 SGHRS, CDR2 YFSETQ. There are 14 residues in the CDR3. V was shortened by 1 base and J by 4 bases, with 9 bases between the two germline ends. The CDR3 spells CASSLYGTYNEQFF. The CDR3 DNA is TGCGCCAGCAGCTTGTATGGGACTTACAATGAGCAGTTCTTC.

The chain uses TRBV28 and TRBJ1-3; D is undetermined. This CDR3 is built from 17 residues. Germline assignment: CDR1 MDHEN and CDR2 SYDVKM. Trimming shortened V by 6 bases and J by 0 bases, and 18 bases separated the two germline ends. CDR3 sequence (DNA): TGTGCCAGCAGGTTTGCGGACTTTTTTCGCTCTGGAAACACCATATATTTT. Protein sequence: CASRFADFFRSGNTIYF.

This chain links TRBV19 with TRBJ2-3; 10 bases line up with TRBD2. The trim removed 3 bases at V and 4 bases at J, leaving 7 bases unmatched. CDR1 is LNHDA and CDR2 is SQIVND in the germline V gene (reference sequence). CDR3 size: 16 residues. CDR3 coding DNA: TGTGCCAGTAGTATGGGGCTAGCGGGAGTGGCAGATACGCAGTATTTT. Its protein product is CASSMGLAGVADTQYF.

This sequence joins TRBV18 and TRBJ2-3; possible D gene TRBD2, 5 bases. V lost 1 base, J lost 7 bases, and 15 bases lay in between. The length of the CDR3 is 15 residues. The germline gives CDR1 KGHSH, CDR2 LQKENI. The CDR3 protein is CASSPQRASSHTQYF. The DNA of the CDR3 is TGTGCCAGCTCACCACAACGGGCGTCTAGCCATACGCAGTATTTT.

The rearrangement joins TRBV9 to TRBJ2-2, with D perhaps matching TRBD1 (5 bases). Germline CDR1 SGDLS, CDR2 YYNGEE. This CDR3 has 16 amino acids. V lost 0 bases to trimming and J lost 6 bases, with 15 bases between them. CDR3 sequence: CASSVGEQARSGELFF. DNA of the CDR3: TGTGCCAGCAGCGTAGGGGAACAGGCGAGGTCCGGGGAGCTGTTTTTT.

This chain connects TRBV4-1 to TRBJ2-1, with TRBD2 matching over 12 bases. Germline V gene data show CDR1 as MGHRA and CDR2 as YSYEKL. Germline trimming cut 5 bases from V and 3 bases from J; bases unmatched to any gene: 5. The CDR3 runs 16 residues. The CDR3 DNA is TGCGCCAGCAGCACCCGGACTAGCGGGGACTACAATGAGCAGTTCTTC. It is translated as CASSTRTSGDYNEQFF.

The chain joins TRBV7-2 to TRBJ2-7, with 7 bases fitting TRBD1. The V and J ends lost 5 bases and 0 bases, in that order; junction bases with no gene match: 10. The CDR3 length is 16 residues. The germline V gene encodes CDR1 SGHTA and CDR2 FQGNSA. This CDR3 is CASSTGPRTGSYEQYF. The CDR3 DNA reads TGTGCCAGCAGCACCGGACCGCGGACAGGCTCCTACGAGCAGTACTTC.

The chain employs TRBV5-1 and TRBJ2-6, with a possible D match to TRBD1 (5 bases). Trimming shortened V by 2 bases and J by 2 bases, and 11 bases separated the two germline ends. The germline CDR1 and CDR2 sequences are SGHRS and YFSETQ. The CDR3 is 16 amino acids. The CDR3 loop is CASSFARVAGANVLTF. Here the CDR3 DNA reads TGCGCCAGCAGCTTCGCCAGGGTGGCTGGGGCCAACGTCCTGACTTTC.

The J gene is TRBJ1-6, the V gene TRBV28; possible D gene TRBD1, 5 bases. CDR3 length equals 16 residues. The V gene lost 3 bases and the J gene lost 3 bases, with 12 bases spanning the gap. Germline V lookup: CDR1 MDHEN, CDR2 SYDVKM. CDR3 bases: TGTGCCAGCAGTTTTGACAGCCGTAACTATAATTCACCCCTCCACTTT. As protein: CASSFDSRNYNSPLHF.

In this sample, this clone turned up a few times. V usage is TRBV28 and J usage is TRBJ1-5; possibly TRBD1 for D (5 bases). Between the trimmed V and J ends, which lost 8 bases and 6 bases, there was a span of 11 bases. Germline V gene sequence: CDR1 MDHEN, CDR2 SYDVKM. The CDR3 contains 12 residues. CDR3 bases: TGTGCCAGCGGGGGGGGAGGTCAGCCCCAGCATTTT. Translation gives CASGGGGQPQHF.